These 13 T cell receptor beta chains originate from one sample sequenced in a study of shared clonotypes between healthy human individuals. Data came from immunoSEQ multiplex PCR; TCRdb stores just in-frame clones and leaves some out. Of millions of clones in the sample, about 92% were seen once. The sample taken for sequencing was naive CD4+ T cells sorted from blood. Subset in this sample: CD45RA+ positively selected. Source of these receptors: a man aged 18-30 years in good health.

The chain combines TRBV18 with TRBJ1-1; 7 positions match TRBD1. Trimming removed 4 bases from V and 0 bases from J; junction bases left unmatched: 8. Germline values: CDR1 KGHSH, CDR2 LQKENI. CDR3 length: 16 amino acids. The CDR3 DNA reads TGTGCCAGCTCACGGGGACAGTCAGGGTTGAACACTGAAGCTTTCTTT. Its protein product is CASSRGQSGLNTEAFF.

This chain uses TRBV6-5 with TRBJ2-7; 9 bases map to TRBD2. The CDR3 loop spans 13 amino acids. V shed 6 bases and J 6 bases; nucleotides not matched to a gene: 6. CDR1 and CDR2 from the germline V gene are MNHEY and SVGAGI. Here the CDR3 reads CASRRAGGFEQYF. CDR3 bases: TGTGCCAGCAGGAGAGCGGGGGGTTTCGAGCAGTACTTC.

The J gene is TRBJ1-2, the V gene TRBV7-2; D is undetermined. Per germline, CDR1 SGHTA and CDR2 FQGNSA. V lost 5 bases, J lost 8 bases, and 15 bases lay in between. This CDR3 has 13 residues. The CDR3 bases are TGTGCCAGCAGCCAGGCCCGGTTAGAGGGCTACACCTTC. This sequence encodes CASSQARLEGYTF.

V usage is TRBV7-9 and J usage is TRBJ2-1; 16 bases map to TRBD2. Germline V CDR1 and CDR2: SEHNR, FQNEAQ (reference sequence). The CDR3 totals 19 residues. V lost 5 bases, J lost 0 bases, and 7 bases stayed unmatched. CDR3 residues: CASSLGLAGGPGSYNEQFF. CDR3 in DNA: TGTGCCAGCAGCCTGGGACTAGCGGGAGGGCCGGGCTCCTACAATGAGCAGTTCTTC.

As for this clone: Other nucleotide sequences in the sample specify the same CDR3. DNA for the CDR3: TGTGCCAGCAGTGAGTCCGGAAATCAGCCCCAGCATTTT. Translation: CASSESGNQPQHF. The V gene is TRBV6-1, the J gene TRBJ1-5, with D uncertain. CDR3 length: 13 amino acids. The germline V and J ends were trimmed by 3 bases and 4 bases, with 7 bases remaining between them. Germline V gene data show CDR1 as MNHNS and CDR2 as SASEGT.

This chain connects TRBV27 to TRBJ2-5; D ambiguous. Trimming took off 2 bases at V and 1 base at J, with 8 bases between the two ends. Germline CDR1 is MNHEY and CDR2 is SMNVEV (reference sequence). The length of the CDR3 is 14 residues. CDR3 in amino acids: CASSLVASQETQYF. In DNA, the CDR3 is TGTGCCAGCAGTTTAGTCGCCAGCCAAGAGACCCAGTACTTC.

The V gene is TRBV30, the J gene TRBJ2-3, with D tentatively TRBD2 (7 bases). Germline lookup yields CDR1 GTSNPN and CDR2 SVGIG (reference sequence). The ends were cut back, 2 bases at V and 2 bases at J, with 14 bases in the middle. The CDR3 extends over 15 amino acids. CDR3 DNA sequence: TGTGCCTGGAGTACGGGGGGCAGGGTCACAGATACGCAGTATTTT. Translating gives CAWSTGGRVTDTQYF.

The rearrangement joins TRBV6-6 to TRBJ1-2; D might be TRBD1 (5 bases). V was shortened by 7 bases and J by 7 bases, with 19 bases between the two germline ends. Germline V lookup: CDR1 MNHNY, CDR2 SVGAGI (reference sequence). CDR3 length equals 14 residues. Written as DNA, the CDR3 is TGTGCCAGCATCCAAAGCGGGGGAAAAGGTGGCTACACCTTC. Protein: CASIQSGGKGGYTF.

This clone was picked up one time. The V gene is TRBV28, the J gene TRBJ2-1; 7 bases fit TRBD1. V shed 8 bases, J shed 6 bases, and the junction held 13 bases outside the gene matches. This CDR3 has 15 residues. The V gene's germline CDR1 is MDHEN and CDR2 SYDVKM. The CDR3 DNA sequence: TGTGCCAGCGTTTCACCCGGGACAGCTTTCAATGAGCAGTTCTTC. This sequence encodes CASVSPGTAFNEQFF.

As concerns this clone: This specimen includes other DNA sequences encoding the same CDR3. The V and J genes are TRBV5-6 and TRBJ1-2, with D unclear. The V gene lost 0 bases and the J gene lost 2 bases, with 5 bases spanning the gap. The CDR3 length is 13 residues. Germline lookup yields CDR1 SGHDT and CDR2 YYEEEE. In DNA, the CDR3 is TGTGCCAGCAGCTTGGCTCAAAACTATGGCTACACCTTC. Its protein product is CASSLAQNYGYTF. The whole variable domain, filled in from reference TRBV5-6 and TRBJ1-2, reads DAGVTQSPTHLIKTRGQQVTLRCSPKSGHDTVSWYQQALGQGPQFIFQYYEEEERQRGNFPDRFSGHQFPNYSSELNVNALLLGDSALYLCASSLAQNYGYTFGSGTRLTVV.

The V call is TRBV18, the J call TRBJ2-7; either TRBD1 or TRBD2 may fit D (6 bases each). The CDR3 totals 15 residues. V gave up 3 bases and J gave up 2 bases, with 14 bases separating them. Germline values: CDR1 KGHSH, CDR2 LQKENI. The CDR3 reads CASSPLTGATYEQYF. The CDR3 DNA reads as TGTGCCAGCTCACCGTTGACGGGGGCCACCTACGAGCAGTACTTC. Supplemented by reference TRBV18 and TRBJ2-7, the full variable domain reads NAGVMQNPRHLVRRRGQEARLRCSPMKGHSHVYWYRQLPEEGLKFMVYLQKENIIDESGMPKERFSAEFPKEGPSILRIQQVVRGDSAAYFCASSPLTGATYEQYFGPGTRLTVT.

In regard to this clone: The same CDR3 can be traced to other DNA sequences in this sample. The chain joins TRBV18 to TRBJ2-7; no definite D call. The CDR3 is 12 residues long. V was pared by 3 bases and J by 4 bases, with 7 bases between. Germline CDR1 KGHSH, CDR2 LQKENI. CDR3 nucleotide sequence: TGTGCCAGCTCACCGCGACAATACGAGCAGTACTTC. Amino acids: CASSPRQYEQYF.

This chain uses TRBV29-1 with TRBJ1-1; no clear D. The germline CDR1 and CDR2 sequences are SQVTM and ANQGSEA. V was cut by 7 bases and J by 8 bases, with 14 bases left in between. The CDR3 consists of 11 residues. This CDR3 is CSGDRTREAFF. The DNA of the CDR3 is TGCAGCGGCGATCGGACGAGAGAAGCTTTCTTT.